The T cell receptor (beta chain) under discussion was sequenced for a study of cytomegalovirus exposure and HLA in healthy donors. Study-level findings and limits: For TCR beta chains, V- and J-gene trimming was later linked to a missense DCLRE1C variant. Relative to equally common others, HLA-associated TCR beta chains showed greater clonal expansion in a later analysis.

For this clone: Its antigen is as yet unknown.

The PCR contained 60 Vbeta and 13 Jbeta primers. Method: immunoSEQ multiplex PCR; TCRdb's copy keeps in-frame clones and lacks some. The sample yields about 180,000 clones, roughly 76% seen once. The CDR3 is 19 amino acids. Trimming took 4 bases from V and 0 from J, leaving 21 bases between them. CDR1 SGHTA and CDR2 FQGNSA come from the germline V gene. The J gene is TRBJ1-4, the V gene TRBV7-2, with TRBD1 as a possible D gene (6 bases). The specimen was PBMCs. The TCR originated in a woman aged 18 to 35 in good health and CMV-seropositive. The CDR3 spells CASSSHPPTGVATNEKLFF. The CDR3 DNA reads as TGTGCCAGCAGCTCCCACCCCCCGACAGGCGTAGCAACTAATGAAAAACTGTTTTTT.